This is a list of T cell receptor beta chains from one sample in a study of beta chain features in type 1 diabetes. Profiling relied on immunoSEQ multiplex PCR, and the TCRdb table lists in-frame clones only, not all of them. The data show 300,000 to 350,000 clones, about 14% seen once. The sample consisted of naive CD4+ T cells from blood. All receptors come from a young woman with type 1 diabetes. Each CDR3 is given with its conserved first and last residue. D genes are given only for firm matches. Only some rows state a clone size, as once, few, many or a class for expanded clones.

CASGYQGAYEQYF	TGTGCCAGCGGCTACCAGGGGGCTTACGAGCAGTACTTC	TRBD1	TRBV6-6	TRBJ2-7	-
CASSTSRDREGQPQHF	TGTGCCAGCAGCACGTCCCGGGACAGGGAAGGTCAGCCCCAGCATTTT	TRBD1	TRBV7-9	TRBJ1-5	-
CASSPSLRSFLTF	TGTGCCAGCAGTCCCAGTTTGCGGAGCTTCCTGACTTTC	-	TRBV5-4	TRBJ2-6	-
CASGLAGGTGELFF	TGCGCCAGCGGGTTAGCGGGGGGAACCGGGGAGCTGTTTTTT	TRBD2	TRBV10-2	TRBJ2-2	-
CASKEVGGYEQYF	TGTGCCAGCAAGGAGGTTGGTGGCTACGAGCAGTACTTC	-	TRBV6-5	TRBJ2-7	few
CASSPRDWYTGELFF	TGTGCCAGCAGCCCCCGGGACTGGTACACCGGGGAGCTGTTTTTT	-	TRBV7-9	TRBJ2-2	-
CASSVGGPADTQYF	TGCGCCAGCAGTGTGGGTGGGCCTGCAGATACGCAGTATTTT	-	TRBV10-1	TRBJ2-3	few
CAISEGRSGSPTGANVLTF	TGTGCCATCAGTGAGGGAAGAAGCGGGAGCCCGACTGGGGCCAACGTCCTGACTTTC	TRBD2	TRBV10-3	TRBJ2-6	few
CASTRLAGGHEQFF	TGTGCCAGCACTCGACTAGCGGGGGGCCATGAGCAGTTCTTC	TRBD2	TRBV7-9	TRBJ2-1	-
CASSLGAGPGETQYF	TGTGCCAGCAGCTTAGGCGCAGGGCCGGGAGAGACCCAGTACTTC	-	TRBV13	TRBJ2-5	-
CASSSGLAAYNEQFF	TGTGCCAGCAGCTCGGGACTAGCGGCCTACAATGAGCAGTTCTTC	TRBD2	TRBV7-2	TRBJ2-1	-
CASSVTSGALRSYNEQFF	TGTGCCAGCAGTGTAACTAGCGGGGCCCTACGGTCCTACAATGAGCAGTTCTTC	TRBD2	TRBV2	TRBJ2-1	few
CASSSVAGTYEQYF	TGTGCCAGCAGTTCGGTAGCGGGAACTTACGAGCAGTACTTC	TRBD2	TRBV6-5	TRBJ2-7	-
CASSFGGTGANVLTF	TGTGCCAGCAGCTTCGGAGGGACTGGGGCCAACGTCCTGACTTTC	-	TRBV5-4	TRBJ2-6	-
CASSPRLNTEAFF	TGTGCCAGCAGCCCCAGGCTGAACACTGAAGCTTTCTTT	-	TRBV7-2	TRBJ1-1	few